This is a list of T cell receptor beta chains from one sample in a study of T cell responses to AZD1222 COVID-19 vaccine. Measured with immunoSEQ multiplex PCR; TCRdb has only the in-frame clones, and not every one. The repertoire holds some 85,000 clones, with about 90% as singletons. The source material was peripheral blood, sampled on day 0 of AZD1222 vaccination. All receptors come from an adult in good health. Both conserved end residues are part of each CDR3. The D gene is left open where the match is weak.

J,D,V,CDR3
TRBJ1-3,.,TRBV5-1,CASSRGVSGNTIYF
TRBJ1-6,.,TRBV21-1,CASSRVKFTLHF
TRBJ1-2,TRBD1,TRBV7-2,CASSLVQGETYGYTF
TRBJ1-1,.,TRBV5-1,CASSRSGNTEAFF
TRBJ2-5,.,TRBV12-3/TRBV12-4,CASSRQETQYF
TRBJ1-3,.,TRBV9,CASSGFTGDTGNTIYF
TRBJ2-2,.,TRBV10-3,CAIRDGGNTGELFF
TRBJ1-5,.,TRBV19,CASSTRGDPGQPQHF
TRBJ2-2,TRBD1,TRBV7-7,CASSLVSTGVVGELFF
TRBJ2-1,TRBD2,TRBV11-2,CASSFGGSSYNEQFF
TRBJ1-1,TRBD1,TRBV6-5,CASSSRTGANTEAFF
TRBJ2-2,.,TRBV18,CASSPLRGPNTGELFF
TRBJ2-5,.,TRBV5-1,CASSLGDRETQYF